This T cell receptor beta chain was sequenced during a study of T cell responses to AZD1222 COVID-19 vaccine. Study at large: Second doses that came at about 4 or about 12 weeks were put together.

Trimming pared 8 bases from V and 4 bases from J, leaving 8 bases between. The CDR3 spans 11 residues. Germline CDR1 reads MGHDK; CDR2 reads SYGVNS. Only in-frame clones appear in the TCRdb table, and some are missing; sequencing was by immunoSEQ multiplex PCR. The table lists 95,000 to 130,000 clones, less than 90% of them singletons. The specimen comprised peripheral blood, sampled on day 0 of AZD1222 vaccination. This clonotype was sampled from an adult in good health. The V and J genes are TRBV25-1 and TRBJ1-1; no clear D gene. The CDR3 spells CASGEGTEAFF. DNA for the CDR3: TGTGCCAGCGGGGAAGGCACTGAAGCTTTCTTT. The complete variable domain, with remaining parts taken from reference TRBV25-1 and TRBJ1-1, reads EADIYQTPRYLVIGTGKKITLECSQTMGHDKMYWYQQDPGMELHLIHYSYGVNSTEKGDLSSESTVSRIRTEHFPLTLESARPSHTSQYLCASGEGTEAFFGQGTRLTVV.